This TCR beta chain was obtained from a study of blood T cell repertoires in COVID-19. Study context: COVID-19 samples, acute and convalescent, were from the United States, Italy and Spain.

The V gene lost 2 bases and the J gene lost 5 bases, with 16 bases spanning the gap. CDR3 length equals 17 residues. Looked up from germline, CDR1 is SGHTA and CDR2 is FQGTGA. Per the authors' pipeline: Amplification of reference gene primers was used by the study to estimate nucleated cell counts. The table came from immunoSEQ multiplex PCR; TCRdb's copy has only in-frame clones and leaves some out. V, J and clone size are taken as reported in that table, and D and trimming were inferred from the DNA itself. The repertoire holds about 200,000 clones, with roughly 80% as singletons. The study recruited people aged roughly 18 to 100 years across approximately 23 US areas. Recovered participants had two consecutive negative NP/OP PCR tests, healthcare professional clearance, or symptom resolution.

The chain recombines TRBV7-3 with TRBJ1-6, with D possibly being TRBD1 (6 bases). Sequencing was done on a sample of PBMCs or T cells enriched from blood (not recorded which). This receptor was obtained from a man aged 40-50 years who had recovered from COVID-19. DNA of the CDR3: TGTGCCAGCAGCTTACACCCCTCAGGGGCCGATAATTCACCCCTCCACTTT. It specifies CASSLHPSGADNSPLHF.